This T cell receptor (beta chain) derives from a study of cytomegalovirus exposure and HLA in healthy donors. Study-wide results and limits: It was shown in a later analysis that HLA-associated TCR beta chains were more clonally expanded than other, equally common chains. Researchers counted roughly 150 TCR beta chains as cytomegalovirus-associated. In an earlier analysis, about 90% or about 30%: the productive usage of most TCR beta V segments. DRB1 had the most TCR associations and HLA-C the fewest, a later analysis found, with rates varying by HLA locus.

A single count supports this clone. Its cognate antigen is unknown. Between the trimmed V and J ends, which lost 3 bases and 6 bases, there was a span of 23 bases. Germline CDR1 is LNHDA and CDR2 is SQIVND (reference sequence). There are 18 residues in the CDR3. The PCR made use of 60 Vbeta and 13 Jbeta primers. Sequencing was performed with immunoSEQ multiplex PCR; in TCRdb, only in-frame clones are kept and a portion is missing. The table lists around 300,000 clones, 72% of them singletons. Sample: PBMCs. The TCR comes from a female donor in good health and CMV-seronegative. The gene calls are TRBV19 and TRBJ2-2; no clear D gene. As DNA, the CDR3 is TGTGCCAGTAGTATTCGTACCCTGGTAGAATTTTCGGCCGGGGAGCTGTTTTTT. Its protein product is CASSIRTLVEFSAGELFF.